The entry that follows covers one T cell receptor beta chain sequence. Data came from immunoSEQ multiplex PCR; TCRdb stores just in-frame clones and leaves some out. The sample holds about 76,000 clones, 92% seen once. This entry comes from a study of T cell changes during pregnancy in multiple sclerosis. The CDR3 runs to 13 residues. Trimming took off 10 bases at V and 0 bases at J, with 12 bases between the two ends. CDR1 SNHLY and CDR2 FYNNEI come from the germline V gene. This chain connects TRBV2 to TRBJ1-1; maybe TRBD1 (5 bases). This specimen was peripheral blood, taken in the first trimester of pregnancy. The clonotype originates from a female donor in good health, enrolled as a control in a pregnancy study. The CDR3 region is CATYDSMNTEAFF. The CDR3 DNA follows: TGTGCCACCTACGACAGCATGAACACTGAAGCTTTCTTT.